Reported below is one TCR beta chain. At one boundary the junction diverges from the germline segment, which might be a read error. The data stem from a study of blood T cells in healthy people across ages. The germline V gene has CDR1 SGDLS and CDR2 YYNGEE. The CDR3 sequence is 20 residues long. Together with a sample-barcoded 5' primer, a J-beta primer mix was included in a second PCR lasting about 6 to 12 cycles. One entry per CDR3 protein results from TCRdb running MiXCR on the 5' RACE reads. This sample has about 1.8 million distinct CDR3 sequences, with 40% to 55% found just once. The receptor comes from a woman aged 40 to 50 in good health. Sequencing was carried out using blood. The chain recombines TRBV9 with TRBJ2-3, with 15 bases identical to TRBD2. CDR3 in amino acids: CASSVPSGTSGGTNTGTQYF. CDR3 DNA: TGTGCCAGCAGCGTCCCTTCAGGGACTAGCGGGGGGACTAACACAGGTACGCAGTATTTT. Looking up the rest from reference TRBV9 and TRBJ2-3 gives the full variable domain: DSGVTQTPKHLITATGQRVTLRCSPRSGDLSVYWYQQSLDQGLQFLIQYYNGEERAKGNILERFSAQQFPDLHSELNLSSLELGDSALYFCASSVPSGTSGGTNTGTQYFGPGTRLTVL.